A selection of T cell receptor beta chains follows, all from one sample in a study of T-cell memory formation after mild COVID-19. TCRdb re-derived calls from the 5' RACE reads in MiXCR, one entry per CDR3 protein. This table holds around 130,000 distinct CDR3 sequences, about a sixth found once. The sequencing sample was made of PBMCs or a T cell subset sorted from them (not recorded which). The receptors were gathered from a man aged 18 to 29 who had mild COVID-19 (a few samples of this study predate the infection). Cell type and time point are not known. Each CDR3 is given without its conserved first and last residue.

TRBV5-6	TRBJ1-1	ASILWGGYTEAF
TRBV6-5	TRBJ2-1	ASAGGLGNEQF
TRBV7-2	TRBJ1-5	ASSLVGGSEQPQH
TRBV4-1	TRBJ2-1	ASSQDTRQGWDEQF
TRBV7-9	TRBJ1-1	ASSHRGTVNTEAF
TRBV7-9	TRBJ2-3	ASSSLKTAYTDTQY
TRBV14	TRBJ2-7	ASPGTSGTYEQY
TRBV6-2/TRBV6-3	TRBJ2-6	ASSYPRTSTSTGANVLT
TRBV12-3/TRBV12-4	TRBJ2-2	ASSFQRNTGELF
TRBV5-6	TRBJ2-5	ASSPRWGRQETQY
TRBV15	TRBJ1-2	ATSRPGQPYGYT
TRBV20-1	TRBJ1-6	SARGTGARAYNSPLH
TRBV18	TRBJ2-1	ASSPFDSYNEQF
TRBV6-2/TRBV6-3	TRBJ1-5	ASSYSGGYQPQH
TRBV4-3	TRBJ1-6	ASSHYGQGNSPLH
TRBV7-9	TRBJ2-5	ASSLRDHWETQY
TRBV10-3	TRBJ2-5	AIRRGPGETQY
TRBV4-1	TRBJ2-5	ASRSGASGQETQY
TRBV24-1	TRBJ2-3	ATNDPFGGADTQY